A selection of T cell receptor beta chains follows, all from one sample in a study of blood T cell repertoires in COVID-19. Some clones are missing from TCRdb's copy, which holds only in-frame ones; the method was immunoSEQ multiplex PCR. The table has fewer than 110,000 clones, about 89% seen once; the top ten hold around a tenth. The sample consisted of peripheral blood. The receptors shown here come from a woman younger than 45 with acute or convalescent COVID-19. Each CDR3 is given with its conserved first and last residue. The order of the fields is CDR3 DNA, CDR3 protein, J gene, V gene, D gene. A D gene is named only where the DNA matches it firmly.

cdr3_nt: TGTGCCAGCAGTCCGGACAGGGTCAATCAGCCCCAGCATTTT
cdr3_aa: CASSPDRVNQPQHF
j_call: TRBJ1-5
v_call: TRBV27
d_call: TRBD1

cdr3_nt: TGTGCCAGTAGTACCTGGGACAGGGCGACCAGCTCTGGAAACACCATATATTTT
cdr3_aa: CASSTWDRATSSGNTIYF
j_call: TRBJ1-3
v_call: TRBV19
d_call: TRBD1

cdr3_nt: TGTGCCAGCAGCTTAATTCAGGGGGCGGATACGCAGTATTTT
cdr3_aa: CASSLIQGADTQYF
j_call: TRBJ2-3
v_call: TRBV11-2
d_call: TRBD1

cdr3_nt: TGTGCCAGCAGCGTAGAGTGGCGGGGGGCGACCTACGAGCAGTACTTC
cdr3_aa: CASSVEWRGATYEQYF
j_call: TRBJ2-7
v_call: TRBV9
d_call: TRBD2

cdr3_nt: TGTGCCAGCTCACGACAGGCGAACACCGGGGAGCTGTTTTTT
cdr3_aa: CASSRQANTGELFF
j_call: TRBJ2-2
v_call: TRBV18
d_call: -

cdr3_nt: TGTGCCGGCCCCAGGGGAGACTATGGCTACACCTTC
cdr3_aa: CAGPRGDYGYTF
j_call: TRBJ1-2
v_call: TRBV7-2
d_call: -

cdr3_nt: TGTGCCACCAGTGATGCCGGGGGGGCGAACACTGAAGCTTTCTTT
cdr3_aa: CATSDAGGANTEAFF
j_call: TRBJ1-1
v_call: TRBV24-1
d_call: -

cdr3_nt: TGCAGCGTAGACGACAGCAAGTCGGGCTACACCTTC
cdr3_aa: CSVDDSKSGYTF
j_call: TRBJ1-2
v_call: TRBV29-1
d_call: -

cdr3_nt: TGCGCCAGTAGGCAGGGAGGACTAGCAACTAATGAAAAACTGTTTTTT
cdr3_aa: CASRQGGLATNEKLFF
j_call: TRBJ1-4
v_call: TRBV5-1
d_call: -

cdr3_nt: TGTGCCAGTAGGGGACAGCTATACAATGAGCAGTTCTTC
cdr3_aa: CASRGQLYNEQFF
j_call: TRBJ2-1
v_call: TRBV19
d_call: TRBD1

cdr3_nt: TGTGCCAGCAGTTTTGGGGCCGGGTACGAGCAGTACTTC
cdr3_aa: CASSFGAGYEQYF
j_call: TRBJ2-7
v_call: TRBV25-1
d_call: -

cdr3_nt: TGTGCCAGCAGTTACAGCTCAGATACGCAGTATTTT
cdr3_aa: CASSYSSDTQYF
j_call: TRBJ2-3
v_call: TRBV6-5
d_call: -

cdr3_nt: TGTGCTAGTGGTCTAGGATCGGACAGGGTTCTCTATGGCTACACCTTC
cdr3_aa: CASGLGSDRVLYGYTF
j_call: TRBJ1-2
v_call: TRBV12-5
d_call: TRBD1